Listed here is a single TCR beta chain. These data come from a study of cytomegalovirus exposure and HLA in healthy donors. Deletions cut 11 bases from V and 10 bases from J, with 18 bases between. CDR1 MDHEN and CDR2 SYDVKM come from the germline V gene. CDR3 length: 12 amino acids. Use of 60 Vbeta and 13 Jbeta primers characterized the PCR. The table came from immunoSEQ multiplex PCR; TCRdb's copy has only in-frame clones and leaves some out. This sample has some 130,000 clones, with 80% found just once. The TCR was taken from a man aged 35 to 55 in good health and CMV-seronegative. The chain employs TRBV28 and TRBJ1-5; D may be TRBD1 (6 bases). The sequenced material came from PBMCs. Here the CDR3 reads CAWGQDAKPQHF. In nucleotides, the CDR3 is TGTGCCTGGGGGCAGGATGCGAAACCCCAGCATTTT. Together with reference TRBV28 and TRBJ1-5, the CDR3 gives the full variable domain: DVKVTQSSRYLVKRTGEKVFLECVQDMDHENMFWYRQDPGLGLRLIYFSYDVKMKEKGDIPEGYSVSREKKERFSLILESASTNQTSMYLCAWGQDAKPQHFGDGTRLSIL.